These T cell receptor beta chains were read from a single sample in a study of lymphopenia after photon versus proton radiotherapy. Sequencing used immunoSEQ multiplex PCR; TCRdb keeps in-frame clones, though not all of them. The table has roughly 38,000 clones, about 93% seen once; the top ten hold around 15%. The starting material was peripheral blood, obtained from a patient treated with photon-based radiotherapy. The receptors originated from a man aged 55-75 years with cholangiocarcinoma. Each CDR3 is given with its conserved first and last residue. A D gene is named only where the DNA matches it firmly.

J,V,D,CDR3,DNA
TRBJ2-1,TRBV11-3,-,CASSFSTSYNEQFF,TGTGCCAGCAGCTTTTCAACCTCCTACAATGAGCAGTTCTTC
TRBJ2-7,TRBV20-1,-,CSGGRAYEQYF,TGCAGTGGAGGGCGGGCCTACGAGCAGTACTTC
TRBJ2-7,TRBV5-1,-,CASSLAGTRTYEQYF,TGCGCCAGCAGCTTGGCAGGGACGCGCACCTACGAGCAGTACTTC
TRBJ1-5,TRBV6-5,TRBD1,CASSYGGTAGQPQHF,TGTGCCAGCAGTTACGGCGGGACAGCAGGGCAGCCCCAGCATTTT
TRBJ2-2,TRBV7-2,-,CASSLDSGNTGELFF,TGTGCCAGCAGCTTAGATTCGGGAAACACCGGGGAGCTGTTTTTT
TRBJ1-6,TRBV7-6,TRBD1,CASGQDNSPLHF,TGTGCCAGCGGACAGGATAATTCACCCCTCCACTTT
TRBJ2-7,TRBV28,-,CASSPPQLGEQYF,TGTGCCAGCAGTCCACCCCAATTGGGCGAGCAGTACTTC
TRBJ1-2,TRBV27,TRBD1,CASSTGENGYTF,TGTGCCAGCAGTACAGGGGAGAATGGCTACACCTTC
TRBJ2-3,TRBV11-2,TRBD1,CASSLEGNVGQGRDTQYF,TGTGCCAGCAGCTTAGAGGGGAATGTAGGACAGGGTCGAGATACGCAGTATTTT
TRBJ2-3,TRBV5-6,-,CASSLNLRKYTDTQYF,TGTGCCAGCAGCTTGAATCTGAGGAAATACACAGATACGCAGTATTTT
TRBJ1-4,TRBV28,TRBD1,CASSFRTGSGEKLFF,TGTGCCAGCAGTTTCCGGACAGGGAGCGGTGAAAAACTGTTTTTT
TRBJ2-2,TRBV7-2,-,CASSFTPPPNTGELFF,TGTGCCAGCAGCTTTACACCACCCCCGAACACCGGGGAGCTGTTTTTT
TRBJ2-2,TRBV7-2,TRBD2,CASSSGTSGRYTGELFF,TGTGCCAGCAGCTCCGGGACTAGCGGGAGGTACACCGGGGAGCTGTTTTTT
TRBJ2-2,TRBV11-2,TRBD2,CASSLLLAGIKPGELFF,TGTGCCAGCAGCTTACTGCTAGCGGGAATTAAACCCGGGGAGCTGTTTTTT
TRBJ1-1,TRBV2,-,CASTTNGQSTEAFF,TGTGCCAGCACCACCAACGGGCAGAGCACTGAAGCTTTCTTT